The sequence of this TCR beta chain was determined in a study of T cell responses to AZD1222 COVID-19 vaccine. Sequencing used immunoSEQ multiplex PCR; TCRdb keeps in-frame clones, though not all of them. Among around 120,000 clones listed, 85% to 90% were seen once. This CDR3 has 15 amino acids. V was pared by 1 base and J by 1 base, with 7 bases between. Per the germline V gene, CDR1 is SEHNR and CDR2 is FQNEAQ (reference sequence). The V gene is TRBV7-9, the J gene TRBJ2-2; tentative D call: TRBD2 (6 bases). This TCR derives from an adult in good health. The sample here was peripheral blood, taken on day 0 of AZD1222 vaccination. The DNA of the CDR3 is TGTGCCAGCAGCTTAGGCGGGAAGAACACCGGGGAGCTGTTTTTT. Its protein product is CASSLGGKNTGELFF.